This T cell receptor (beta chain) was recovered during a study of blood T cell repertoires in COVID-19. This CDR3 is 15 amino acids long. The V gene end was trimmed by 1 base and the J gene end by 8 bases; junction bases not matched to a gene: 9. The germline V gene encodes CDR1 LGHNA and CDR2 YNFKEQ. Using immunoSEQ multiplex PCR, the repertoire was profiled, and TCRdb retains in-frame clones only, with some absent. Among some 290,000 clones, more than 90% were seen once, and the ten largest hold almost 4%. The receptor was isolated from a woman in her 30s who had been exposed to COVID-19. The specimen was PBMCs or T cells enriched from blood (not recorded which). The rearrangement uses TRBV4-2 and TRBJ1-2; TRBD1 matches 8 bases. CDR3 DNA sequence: TGTGCCAGCAGCCAAGGAGGGACAGGCACCTGGGGCTACACCTTC. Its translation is CASSQGGTGTWGYTF.